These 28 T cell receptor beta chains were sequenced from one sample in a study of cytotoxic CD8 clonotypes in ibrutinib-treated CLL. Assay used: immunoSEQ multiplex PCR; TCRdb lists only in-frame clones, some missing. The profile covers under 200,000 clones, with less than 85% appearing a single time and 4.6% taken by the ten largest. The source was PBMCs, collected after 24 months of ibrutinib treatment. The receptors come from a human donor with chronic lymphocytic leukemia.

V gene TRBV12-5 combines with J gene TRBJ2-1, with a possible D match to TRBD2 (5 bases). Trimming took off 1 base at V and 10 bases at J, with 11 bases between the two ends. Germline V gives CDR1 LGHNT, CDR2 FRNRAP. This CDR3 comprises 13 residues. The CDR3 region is CASGLATQREQFF. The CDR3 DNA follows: TGTGCTAGTGGTTTGGCCACCCAGCGGGAGCAGTTCTTC.

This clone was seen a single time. The CDR3 DNA reads as TGTGCCAGCTCACCGTTGAACACGAGGATTGCTAATGAAAAACTGTTTTTT. Amino acid sequence: CASSPLNTRIANEKLFF. The chain links TRBV18 to TRBJ1-4; D gene ambiguous. Per germline, CDR1 KGHSH and CDR2 LQKENI. The CDR3 is 17 amino acids. Trimming left V 3 bases short and J 3 bases short, with 17 bases between.

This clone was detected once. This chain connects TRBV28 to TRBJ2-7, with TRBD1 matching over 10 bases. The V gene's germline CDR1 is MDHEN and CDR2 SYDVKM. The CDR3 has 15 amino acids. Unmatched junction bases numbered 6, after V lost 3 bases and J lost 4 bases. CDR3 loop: CASSLGQGFMYEQYF. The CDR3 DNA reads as TGTGCCAGCAGTTTGGGACAGGGGTTCATGTACGAGCAGTACTTC.

CDR3 in amino acids: CASSPGTGKTGTPSGTQYF. The CDR3, as DNA: TGTGCCAGCAGCCCCGGGACAGGGAAAACCGGGACTCCTTCGGGGACCCAGTACTTC. This chain links TRBV7-2 with TRBJ2-5, with 9 bases matching TRBD1. The germline gives CDR1 SGHTA, CDR2 FQGNSA. The CDR3 consists of 19 residues. V lost 5 bases and J lost 7; bases outside the gene matches: 23.

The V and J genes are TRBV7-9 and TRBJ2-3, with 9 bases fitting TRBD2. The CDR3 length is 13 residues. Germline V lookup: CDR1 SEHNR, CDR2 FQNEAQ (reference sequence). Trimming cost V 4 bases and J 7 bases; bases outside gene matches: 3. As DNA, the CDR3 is TGTGCCAGCAGCTCACCTAGCGGGAATACGCAGTATTTT. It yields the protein CASSSPSGNTQYF.

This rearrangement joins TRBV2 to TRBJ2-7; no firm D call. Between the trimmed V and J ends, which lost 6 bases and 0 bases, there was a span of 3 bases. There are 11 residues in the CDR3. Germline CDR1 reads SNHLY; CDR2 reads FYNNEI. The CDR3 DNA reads TGTGCCAGCAGCTACTCCTACGAGCAGTACTTC. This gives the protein CASSYSYEQYF. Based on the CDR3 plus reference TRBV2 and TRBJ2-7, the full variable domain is EPEVTQTPSHQVTQMGQEVILRCVPISNHLYFYWYRQILGQKVEFLVSFYNNEISEKSEIFDDQFSVERPDGSNFTLKIRSTKLEDSAMYFCASSYSYEQYFGPGTRLTVT.

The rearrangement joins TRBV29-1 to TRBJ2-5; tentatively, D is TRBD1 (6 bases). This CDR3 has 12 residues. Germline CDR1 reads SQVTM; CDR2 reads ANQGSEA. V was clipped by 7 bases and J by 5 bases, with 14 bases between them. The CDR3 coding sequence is TGCAGCGGAGGCAGGGGCGCCGAGACCCAGTACTTC. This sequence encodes CSGGRGAETQYF. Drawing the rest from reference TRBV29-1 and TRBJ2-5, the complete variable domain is SAVISQKPSRDICQRGTSLTIQCQVDSQVTMMFWYRQQPGQSLTLIATANQGSEATYESGFVIDKFPISRPNLTFSTLTVSNMSPEDSSIYLCSGGRGAETQYFGPGTRLLVL.

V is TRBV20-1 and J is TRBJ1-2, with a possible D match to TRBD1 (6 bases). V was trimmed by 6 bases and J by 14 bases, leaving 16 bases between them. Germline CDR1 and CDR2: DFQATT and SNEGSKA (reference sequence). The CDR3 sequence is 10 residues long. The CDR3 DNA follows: TGCAGTGCCATCTGGGGGCTCGAAACCTTC. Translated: CSAIWGLETF.

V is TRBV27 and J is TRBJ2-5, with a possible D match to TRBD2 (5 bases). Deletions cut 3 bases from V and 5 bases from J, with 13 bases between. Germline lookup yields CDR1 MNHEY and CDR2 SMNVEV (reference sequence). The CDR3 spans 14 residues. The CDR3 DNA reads TGTGCCAGCAGTTTCACGAGGGCCGGGGAGACCCAGTACTTC. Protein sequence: CASSFTRAGETQYF.

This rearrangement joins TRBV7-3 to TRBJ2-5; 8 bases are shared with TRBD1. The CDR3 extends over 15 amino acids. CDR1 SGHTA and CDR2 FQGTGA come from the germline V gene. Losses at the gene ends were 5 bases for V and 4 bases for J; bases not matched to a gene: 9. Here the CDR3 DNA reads TGTGCCAGCAGCACCGGACAGGGTGGGACAGAGACCCAGTACTTC. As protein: CASSTGQGGTETQYF.

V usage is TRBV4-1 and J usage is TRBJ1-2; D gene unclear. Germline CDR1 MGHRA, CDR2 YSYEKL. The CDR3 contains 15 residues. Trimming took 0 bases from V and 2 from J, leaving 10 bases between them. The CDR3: CASSQEGKGNYGYTF. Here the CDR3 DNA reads TGCGCCAGCAGCCAAGAGGGAAAAGGGAACTATGGCTACACCTTC.

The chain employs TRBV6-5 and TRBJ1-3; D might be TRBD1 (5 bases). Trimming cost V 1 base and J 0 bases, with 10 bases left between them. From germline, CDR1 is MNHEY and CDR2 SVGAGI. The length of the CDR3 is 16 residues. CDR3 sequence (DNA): TGTGCCAGCAGTTACTTTGGGGGACTCTCTGGAAACACCATATATTTT. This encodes CASSYFGGLSGNTIYF.

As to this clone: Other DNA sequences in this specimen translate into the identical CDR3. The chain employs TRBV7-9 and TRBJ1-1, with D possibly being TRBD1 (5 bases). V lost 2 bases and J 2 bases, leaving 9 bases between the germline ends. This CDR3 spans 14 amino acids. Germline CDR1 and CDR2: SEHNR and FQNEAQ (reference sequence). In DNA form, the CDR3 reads TGTGCCAGCAGCTTACGGGGCCTAAACACTGAAGCTTTCTTT. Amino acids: CASSLRGLNTEAFF.

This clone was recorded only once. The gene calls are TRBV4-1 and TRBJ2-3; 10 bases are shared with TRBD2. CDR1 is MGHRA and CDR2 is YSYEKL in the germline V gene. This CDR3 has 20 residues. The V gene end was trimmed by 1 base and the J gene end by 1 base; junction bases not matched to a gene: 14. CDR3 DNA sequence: TGCGCCAGCAGCCAAGTTCTAGCGGGGGAGCTTTTCGGGCGCACAGATACGCAGTATTTT. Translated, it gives CASSQVLAGELFGRTDTQYF.

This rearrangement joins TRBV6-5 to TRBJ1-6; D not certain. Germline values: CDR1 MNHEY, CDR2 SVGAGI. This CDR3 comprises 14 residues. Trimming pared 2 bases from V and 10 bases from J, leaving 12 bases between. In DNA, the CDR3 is TGTGCCAGCAGTTACCAGAGAGGTGCGTCACCCCTCCACTTT. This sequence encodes CASSYQRGASPLHF.

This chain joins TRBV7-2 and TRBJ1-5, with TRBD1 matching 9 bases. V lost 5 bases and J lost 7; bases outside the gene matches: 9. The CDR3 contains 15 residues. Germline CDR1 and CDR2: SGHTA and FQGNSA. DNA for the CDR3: TGTGCCAGCAGCCTAGGAGGGACAGGGAGCCAGCCCCAGCATTTT. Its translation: CASSLGGTGSQPQHF.

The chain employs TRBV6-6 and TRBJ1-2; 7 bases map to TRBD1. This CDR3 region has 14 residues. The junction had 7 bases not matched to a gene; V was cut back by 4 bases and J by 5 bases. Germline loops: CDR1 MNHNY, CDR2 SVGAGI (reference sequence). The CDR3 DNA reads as TGTGCCAGCAGTTCGCCGGACAGGATTTATGGCTACACCTTC. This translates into CASSSPDRIYGYTF.

This CDR3 is CASSFQGLQPQHF. CDR3 DNA: TGTGCCAGCAGTTTTCAGGGGCTTCAGCCCCAGCATTTT. The chain joins TRBV6-5 to TRBJ1-5; the D gene is possibly TRBD1 (6 bases). V lost 4 bases and J lost 6, with 10 bases in between. Germline CDR1 MNHEY, CDR2 SVGAGI. The CDR3 extends over 13 amino acids.

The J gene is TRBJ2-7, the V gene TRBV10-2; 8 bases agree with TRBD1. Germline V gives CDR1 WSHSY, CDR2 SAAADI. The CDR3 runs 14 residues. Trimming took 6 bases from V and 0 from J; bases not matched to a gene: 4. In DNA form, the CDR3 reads TGCGCCAGCAGACCAACAGGGGGCTCCTACGAGCAGTACTTC. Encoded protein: CASRPTGGSYEQYF.

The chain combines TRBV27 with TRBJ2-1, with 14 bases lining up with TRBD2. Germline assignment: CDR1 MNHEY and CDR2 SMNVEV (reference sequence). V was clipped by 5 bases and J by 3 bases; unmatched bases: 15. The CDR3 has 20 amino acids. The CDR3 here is CASSLEGGLAGEGSYNEQFF. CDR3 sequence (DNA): TGTGCCAGCAGTCTAGAGGGGGGACTAGCGGGAGAAGGAAGCTACAATGAGCAGTTCTTC.

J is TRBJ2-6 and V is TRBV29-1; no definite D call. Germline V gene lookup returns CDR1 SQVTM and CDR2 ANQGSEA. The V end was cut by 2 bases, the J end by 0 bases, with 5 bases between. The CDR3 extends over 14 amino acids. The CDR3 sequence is CSVEWASGANVLTF. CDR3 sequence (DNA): TGCAGCGTTGAATGGGCCTCTGGGGCCAACGTCCTGACTTTC.

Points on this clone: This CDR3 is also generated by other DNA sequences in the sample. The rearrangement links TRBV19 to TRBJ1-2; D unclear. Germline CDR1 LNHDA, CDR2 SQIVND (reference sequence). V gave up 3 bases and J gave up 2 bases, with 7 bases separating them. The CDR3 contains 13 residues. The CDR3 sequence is CASSIQSNYGYTF. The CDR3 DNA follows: TGTGCCAGTAGTATTCAGTCGAACTATGGCTACACCTTC.

The CDR3 is CASSQGTGFQPQHF. In nucleotides, the CDR3 is TGCGCCAGCAGCCAAGGGACAGGGTTTCAGCCCCAGCATTTT. J is TRBJ1-5 and V is TRBV4-3; 8 nucleotides agree with TRBD1. Germline V gene data show CDR1 as LGHNA and CDR2 as YSLEER. This CDR3 contains 14 residues. V lost 1 base, J lost 6 bases, and 2 bases stayed unmatched.

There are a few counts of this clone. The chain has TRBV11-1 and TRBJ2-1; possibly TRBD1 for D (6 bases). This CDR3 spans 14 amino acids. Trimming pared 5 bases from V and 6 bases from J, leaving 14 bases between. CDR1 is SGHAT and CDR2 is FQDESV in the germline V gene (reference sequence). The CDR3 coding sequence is TGTGCCAGCAGCCTGCCCGGGACAAGCAATGAGCAGTTCTTC. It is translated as CASSLPGTSNEQFF.

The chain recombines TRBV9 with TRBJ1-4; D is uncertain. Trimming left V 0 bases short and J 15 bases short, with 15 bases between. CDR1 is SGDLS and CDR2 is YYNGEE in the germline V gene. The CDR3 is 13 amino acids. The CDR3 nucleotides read TGTGCCAGCAGCGTAGATCTTCCCGGGCCGGTGTTTTTT. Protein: CASSVDLPGPVFF. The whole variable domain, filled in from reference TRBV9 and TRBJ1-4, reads DSGVTQTPKHLITATGQRVTLRCSPRSGDLSVYWYQQSLDQGLQFLIQYYNGEERAKGNILERFSAQQFPDLHSELNLSSLELGDSALYFCASSVDLPGPVFFGSGTQLSVL.

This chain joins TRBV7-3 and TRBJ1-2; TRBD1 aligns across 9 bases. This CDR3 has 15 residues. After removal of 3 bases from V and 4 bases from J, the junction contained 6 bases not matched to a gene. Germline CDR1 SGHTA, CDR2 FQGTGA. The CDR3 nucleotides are TGTGCCAGCAGCTTCGGGACAGGGTCCGCCTATGGCTACACCTTC. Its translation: CASSFGTGSAYGYTF.

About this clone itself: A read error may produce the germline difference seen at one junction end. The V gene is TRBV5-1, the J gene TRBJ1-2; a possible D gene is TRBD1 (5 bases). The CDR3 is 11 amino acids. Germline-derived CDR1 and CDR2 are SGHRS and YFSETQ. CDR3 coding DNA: TGCGCCAGCAGCAATGGGACTCTAACCTCCTTC. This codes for CASSNGTLTSF.

DNA for the CDR3: TGTGCCAGCAGCCCTGGACAGGTGAACACTGAAGCTTTCTTT. It specifies CASSPGQVNTEAFF. V is TRBV9 and J is TRBJ1-1; 7 bases are a match to TRBD1. This CDR3 spans 14 amino acids. In germline, CDR1 is SGDLS, CDR2 YYNGEE. After removal of 4 bases from V and 0 bases from J, the junction contained 3 bases not matched to a gene. Combining the CDR3 with reference TRBV9 and TRBJ1-1 gives the whole variable domain DSGVTQTPKHLITATGQRVTLRCSPRSGDLSVYWYQQSLDQGLQFLIQYYNGEERAKGNILERFSAQQFPDLHSELNLSSLELGDSALYFCASSPGQVNTEAFFGQGTRLTVV.